Listed below are T cell receptor beta chains from one sample, sequenced in a study of graft-versus-host responses after intestinal transplantation. Assay used: immunoSEQ multiplex PCR; TCRdb lists only in-frame clones, some missing. The data show 100,000 or so clones, 92% seen once. Their target antigens are unknown. Sample: unstimulated CD4+ T cells sorted from spleen or lymph node cells, taken before intestinal transplant. Receptor source: a human donor who received an intestinal transplant. CDR3s include the opening cysteine and the closing phenylalanine or tryptophan. The D gene is left open where the match is weak. Part of the rows lack a size; the others show once, few, many or a class for expanded clones.

v_call	j_call	d_call	clone_size	cdr3_aa	cdr3_nt
TRBV7-2	TRBJ2-1	TRBD1	.	CASSLEGTGTYNEQFF	TGTGCCAGCAGCTTAGAAGGGACAGGGACCTACAATGAGCAGTTCTTC
TRBV7-2	TRBJ2-4	.	.	CASSLVAQGRGNIQYF	TGTGCCAGCAGCTTAGTCGCCCAGGGGCGCGGAAACATTCAGTACTTC
TRBV7-8	TRBJ1-1	TRBD1	.	CASAGGGGTEAFF	TGTGCCAGTGCAGGGGGCGGTGGCACTGAAGCTTTCTTT
TRBV4-1	TRBJ2-1	.	.	CASSLAVRNEQFF	TGCGCCAGCAGCCTAGCCGTTAGGAATGAGCAGTTCTTC
TRBV12-5	TRBJ2-1	.	.	CASGSHYWYEQFF	TGTGCTAGTGGTTCCCACTATTGGTATGAGCAGTTCTTC
TRBV30	TRBJ2-1	.	.	CAWTAWPLRGNEQFF	TGTGCCTGGACCGCGTGGCCACTTAGGGGGAATGAGCAGTTCTTC
TRBV2	TRBJ2-5	TRBD1	.	CASRPGQGQETQYF	TGTGCCAGCAGACCGGGACAGGGACAAGAGACCCAGTACTTC
TRBV7-8	TRBJ2-1	.	.	CASSFGRPSNEQFF	TGTGCCAGCAGCTTTGGGAGGCCCTCCAATGAGCAGTTCTTC
TRBV30	TRBJ2-6	TRBD2	.	CAWSVRRGLAGSGANVLTF	TGTGCCTGGAGTGTCCGGCGGGGACTAGCGGGGTCTGGGGCCAACGTCCTGACTTTC
TRBV7-9	TRBJ2-3	.	.	CASSRLDFSTDTQYF	TGTGCCAGCAGTCGACTGGACTTTTCTACAGATACGCAGTATTTT
TRBV9	TRBJ1-1	.	.	CASSAGLTNTEAFF	TGTGCCAGCAGCGCGGGACTGACGAACACTGAAGCTTTCTTT
TRBV7-7	TRBJ2-5	TRBD1	.	CASSLRQGEETQYF	TGTGCCAGCAGCTTACGGCAGGGGGAAGAGACCCAGTACTTC
TRBV5-1	TRBJ2-7	.	.	CASSLAGVGPYEQYF	TGCGCCAGCAGCTTGGCCGGGGTAGGACCCTACGAGCAGTACTTC
TRBV18	TRBJ2-6	.	.	CASSRTTATSVSGANVLTF	TGTGCCAGCTCACGCACGACAGCTACCAGTGTCTCTGGGGCCAACGTCCTGACTTTC
TRBV6-6	TRBJ2-7	.	few	CASSRELSSSYEQYF	TGTGCCAGCAGCCGAGAGCTTAGCAGCTCCTACGAGCAGTACTTC
TRBV5-1	TRBJ2-7	.	once	CASSLGVEGHSTAAYEQYF	TGCGCCAGCAGCTTGGGTGTCGAGGGCCACTCGACCGCAGCCTACGAGCAGTACTTC
TRBV6-1	TRBJ2-7	TRBD1	.	CASSRDRAYEQYF	TGTGCCAGCAGCCGGGACAGGGCCTACGAGCAGTACTTC
TRBV6-5	TRBJ2-3	TRBD1	.	CASSYSRQGDTQYF	TGTGCCAGCAGTTACTCTCGACAGGGAGATACGCAGTATTTT
TRBV29-1	TRBJ1-1	.	.	CSVQRFSGFGTEAFF	TGCAGCGTCCAAAGGTTTTCAGGGTTCGGCACTGAAGCTTTCTTT
TRBV5-1	TRBJ2-7	.	.	CASSLRGINYEQYF	TGCGCCAGCAGCTTACGAGGGATCAACTACGAGCAGTACTTC
TRBV7-6	TRBJ1-3	TRBD1	.	CASSYRGGGGNTIYF	TGTGCCAGCAGCTACAGGGGTGGAGGTGGAAACACCATATATTTT
TRBV5-4	TRBJ1-2	.	.	CASSFDSNYGYTF	TGTGCCAGCAGCTTTGACAGCAACTATGGCTACACCTTC
TRBV28	TRBJ1-2	.	.	CASRLTGLKGGYTF	TGTGCCAGCAGGTTGACGGGCCTTAAGGGGGGCTACACCTTC
TRBV10-1	TRBJ1-6	.	.	CASSESLTANNSPLHF	TGCGCCAGCAGTGAGTCTTTGACAGCTAATAATTCACCCCTCCACTTT
TRBV10-2	TRBJ2-3	.	.	CASTLEYTQYF	TGCGCCAGCACCCTGGAGTATACGCAGTATTTT
TRBV5-6	TRBJ2-7	.	.	CASSPKLHQSYEQYF	TGTGCCAGCAGCCCCAAACTACACCAATCCTACGAGCAGTACTTC